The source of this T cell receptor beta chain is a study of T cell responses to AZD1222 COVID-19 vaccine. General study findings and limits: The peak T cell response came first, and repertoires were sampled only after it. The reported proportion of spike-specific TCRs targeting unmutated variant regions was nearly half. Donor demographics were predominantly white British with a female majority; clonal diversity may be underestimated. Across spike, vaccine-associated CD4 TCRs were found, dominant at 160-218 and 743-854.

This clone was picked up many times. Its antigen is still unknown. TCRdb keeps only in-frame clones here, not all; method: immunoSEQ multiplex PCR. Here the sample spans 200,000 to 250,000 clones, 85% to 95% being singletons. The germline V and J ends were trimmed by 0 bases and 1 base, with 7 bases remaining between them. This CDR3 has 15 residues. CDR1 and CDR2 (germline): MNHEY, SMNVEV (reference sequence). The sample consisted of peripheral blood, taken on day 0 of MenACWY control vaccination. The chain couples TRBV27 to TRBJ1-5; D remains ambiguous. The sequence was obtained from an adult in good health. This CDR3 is CASSLSGRSNQPQHF. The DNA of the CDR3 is TGTGCCAGCAGTTTATCCGGCAGGAGCAATCAGCCCCAGCATTTT.